These T cell receptor beta chains were read from a single sample in a study of blood T cell repertoires in COVID-19. Repertoires were generated with immunoSEQ multiplex PCR, while TCRdb's copy carries only in-frame clones and drops some. The sample yields over 200,000 clones, roughly nine tenths seen once. The source material was PBMCs or T cells enriched from blood (not recorded which). The receptors were sampled from a woman aged 45-65 years in a cohort exposed to, infected with or recovered from COVID-19 (not recorded which). Both conserved end residues are part of each CDR3. Each record gives: CDR3 protein, clone size, V gene, J gene. The size entry is marked missing in some rows and otherwise reads once, few, many or a size class.

CASSQTRGQGGGYTF	NA	TRBV4-3	TRBJ1-2
CASSLGQGAEAFF	NA	TRBV27	TRBJ1-1
CAISESGGGYTF	NA	TRBV10-3	TRBJ1-2
CASRPPVNNQPQHF	NA	TRBV28	TRBJ1-5
CASSKEGYSGNTIYF	NA	TRBV27	TRBJ1-3
CASSAGVAGGPEQFF	NA	TRBV3-1/TRBV3-2	TRBJ2-1
CASSEAPGTGDGYTF	once	TRBV2	TRBJ1-2
CASSSGSSSYNEQFF	NA	TRBV28	TRBJ2-1
CASSQAGLNSPLHF	NA	TRBV4-2	TRBJ1-6
CASSVPQGGYTF	once	TRBV7-9	TRBJ1-2
CASSSGTVNTDTQYF	NA	TRBV6-2/TRBV6-3	TRBJ2-3
CASSIPRVPNYGYTF	NA	TRBV4-1	TRBJ1-2
CASSLELAGDQETQYF	NA	TRBV7-6	TRBJ2-5
CASSLAGGLDGELFF	NA	TRBV2	TRBJ2-2
CASSLVGRNEAFF	NA	TRBV13	TRBJ1-1
CATQKDIFGEQYF	NA	TRBV6-5	TRBJ2-7
CSASLGAGNQPQHF	NA	TRBV20-1	TRBJ1-5
CASSLTGTGKSPLHF	NA	TRBV28	TRBJ1-6
CASSKTAGQGSTEAFF	NA	TRBV6-4	TRBJ1-1
CSASPQSGAYEQYF	NA	TRBV20-1	TRBJ2-7
CASSVMNTEAFF	NA	TRBV6-5	TRBJ1-1
CASSGLNQPQHF	NA	TRBV19	TRBJ1-5
CASRRDTGELFF	NA	TRBV4-2	TRBJ2-2
CASSLGRSHEQFF	NA	TRBV11-2	TRBJ2-1
CATLPRTSIADTQYF	NA	TRBV19	TRBJ2-3
CASSTNRADTQYF	NA	TRBV3-1/TRBV3-2	TRBJ2-3
CASSFSGDTYNEQFF	NA	TRBV7-3	TRBJ2-1
CASSSHGAGELFF	NA	TRBV7-2	TRBJ2-2
CASRQGGNEQFF	NA	TRBV6-1	TRBJ2-1